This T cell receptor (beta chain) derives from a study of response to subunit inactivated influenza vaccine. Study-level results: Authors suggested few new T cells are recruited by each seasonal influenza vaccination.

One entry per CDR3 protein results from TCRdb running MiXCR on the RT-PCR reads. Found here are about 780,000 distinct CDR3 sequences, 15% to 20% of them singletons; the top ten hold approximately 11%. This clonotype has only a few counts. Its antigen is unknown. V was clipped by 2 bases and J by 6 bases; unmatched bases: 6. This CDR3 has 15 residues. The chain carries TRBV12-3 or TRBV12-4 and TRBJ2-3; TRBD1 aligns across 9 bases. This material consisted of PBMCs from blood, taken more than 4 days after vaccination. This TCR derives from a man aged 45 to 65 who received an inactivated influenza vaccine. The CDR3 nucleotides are TGTGCCAGCAGTTTACTATGGACAGGGGTGGATACGCAGTATTTT. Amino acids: CASSLLWTGVDTQYF.